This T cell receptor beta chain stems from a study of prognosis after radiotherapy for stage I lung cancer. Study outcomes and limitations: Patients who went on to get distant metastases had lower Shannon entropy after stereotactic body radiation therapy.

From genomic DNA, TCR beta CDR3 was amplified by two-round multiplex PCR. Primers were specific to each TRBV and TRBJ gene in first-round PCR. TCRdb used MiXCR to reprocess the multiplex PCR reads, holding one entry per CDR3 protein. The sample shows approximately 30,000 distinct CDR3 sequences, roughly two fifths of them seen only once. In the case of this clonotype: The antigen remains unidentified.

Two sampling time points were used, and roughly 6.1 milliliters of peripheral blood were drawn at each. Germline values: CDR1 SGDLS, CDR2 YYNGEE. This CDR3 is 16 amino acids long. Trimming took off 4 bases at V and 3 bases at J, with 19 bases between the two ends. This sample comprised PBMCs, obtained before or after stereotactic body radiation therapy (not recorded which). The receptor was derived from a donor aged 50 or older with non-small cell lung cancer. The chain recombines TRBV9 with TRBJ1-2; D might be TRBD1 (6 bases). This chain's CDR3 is CASSRLWGPLYYGYTF. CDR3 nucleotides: TGTGCCAGCAGCCGTCTCTGGGGGCCACTATACTATGGCTACACCTTC.